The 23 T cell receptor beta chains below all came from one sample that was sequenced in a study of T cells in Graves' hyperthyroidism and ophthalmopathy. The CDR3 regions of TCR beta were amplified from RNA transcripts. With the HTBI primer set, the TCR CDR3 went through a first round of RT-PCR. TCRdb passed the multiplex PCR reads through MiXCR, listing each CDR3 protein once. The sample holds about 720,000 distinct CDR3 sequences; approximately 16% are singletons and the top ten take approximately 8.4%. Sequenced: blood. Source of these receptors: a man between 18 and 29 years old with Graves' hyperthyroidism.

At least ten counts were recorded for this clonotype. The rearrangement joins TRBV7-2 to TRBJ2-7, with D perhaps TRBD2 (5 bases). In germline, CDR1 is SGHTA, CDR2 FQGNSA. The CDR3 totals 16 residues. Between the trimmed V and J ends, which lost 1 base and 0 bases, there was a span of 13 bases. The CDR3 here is CASSLEDQRSSYEQYF. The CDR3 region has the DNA TGTGCCAGCAGCTTAGAGGATCAGCGGAGCTCCTACGAGCAGTACTTC.

This CDR3 reads CASSSLDWGRREQFF. In nucleotides, the CDR3 is TGCGCCAGCAGCTCCCTTGACTGGGGGAGGCGTGAGCAGTTCTTC. This sequence joins TRBV4-1 and TRBJ2-1, with D perhaps matching TRBD2 (6 bases). The CDR3 has 15 amino acids. Germline V gene lookup returns CDR1 MGHRA and CDR2 YSYEKL. V was clipped by 5 bases and J by 9 bases, with 20 bases between them.

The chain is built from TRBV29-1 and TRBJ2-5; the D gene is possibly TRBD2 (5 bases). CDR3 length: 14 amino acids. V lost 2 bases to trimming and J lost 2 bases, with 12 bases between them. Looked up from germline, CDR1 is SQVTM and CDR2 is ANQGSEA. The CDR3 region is CSVEMDSPQETQYF. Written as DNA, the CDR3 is TGCAGCGTTGAAATGGACTCCCCGCAAGAGACCCAGTACTTC.

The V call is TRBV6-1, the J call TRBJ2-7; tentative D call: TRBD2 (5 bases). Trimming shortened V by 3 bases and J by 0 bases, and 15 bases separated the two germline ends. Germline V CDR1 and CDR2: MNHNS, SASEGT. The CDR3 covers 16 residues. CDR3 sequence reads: CASSDYLGAYSYEQYF. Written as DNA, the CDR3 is TGTGCCAGCAGTGACTACCTGGGAGCTTACTCCTACGAGCAGTACTTC.

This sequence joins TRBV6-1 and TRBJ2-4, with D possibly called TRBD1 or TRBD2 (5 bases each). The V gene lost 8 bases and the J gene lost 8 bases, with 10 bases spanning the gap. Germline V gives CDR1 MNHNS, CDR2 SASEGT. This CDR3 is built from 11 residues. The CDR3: CASRQGDIQYF. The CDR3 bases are TGTGCCAGCCGCCAGGGAGACATTCAGTACTTC.

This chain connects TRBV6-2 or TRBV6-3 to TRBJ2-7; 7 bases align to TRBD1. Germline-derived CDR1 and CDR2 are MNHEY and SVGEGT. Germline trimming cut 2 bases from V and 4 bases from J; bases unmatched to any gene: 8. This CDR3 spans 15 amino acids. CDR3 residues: CASSYETGDLYEQYF. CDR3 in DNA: TGTGCCAGCAGTTACGAAACAGGGGATTTATACGAGCAGTACTTC.

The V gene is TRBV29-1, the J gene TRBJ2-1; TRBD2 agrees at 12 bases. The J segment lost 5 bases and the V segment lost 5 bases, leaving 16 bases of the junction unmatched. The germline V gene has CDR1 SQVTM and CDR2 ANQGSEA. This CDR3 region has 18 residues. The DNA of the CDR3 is TGCAGCGTTCTAGGGGGAACTAGCGGGGGGTTCCTTAACAATGAGCAGTTCTTC. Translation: CSVLGGTSGGFLNNEQFF.

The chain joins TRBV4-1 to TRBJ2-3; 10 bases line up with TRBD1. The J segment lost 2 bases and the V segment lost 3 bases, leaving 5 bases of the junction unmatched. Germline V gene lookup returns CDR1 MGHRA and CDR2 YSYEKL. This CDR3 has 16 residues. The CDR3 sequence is CASSQGQGTDTDTQYF. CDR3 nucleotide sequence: TGCGCCAGCAGCCAGGGACAGGGGACGGACACAGATACGCAGTATTTT.

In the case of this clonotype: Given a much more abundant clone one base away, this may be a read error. CDR3: CTSSAQNSPLHF. The CDR3 nucleotides read TGTACCAGCAGTGCACAAAATTCACCCCTCCACTTT. The V gene is TRBV2, the J gene TRBJ1-6; no reliable D call. CDR1 SNHLY and CDR2 FYNNEI come from the germline V gene. This CDR3 spans 12 amino acids.

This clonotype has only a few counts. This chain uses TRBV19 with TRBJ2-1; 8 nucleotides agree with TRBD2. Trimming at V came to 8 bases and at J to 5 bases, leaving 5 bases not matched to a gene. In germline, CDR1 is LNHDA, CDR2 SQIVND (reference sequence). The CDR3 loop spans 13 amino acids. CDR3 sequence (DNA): TGTGCCAGTGGAGCGGGAGCAAACAATGAGCAGTTCTTC. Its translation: CASGAGANNEQFF.

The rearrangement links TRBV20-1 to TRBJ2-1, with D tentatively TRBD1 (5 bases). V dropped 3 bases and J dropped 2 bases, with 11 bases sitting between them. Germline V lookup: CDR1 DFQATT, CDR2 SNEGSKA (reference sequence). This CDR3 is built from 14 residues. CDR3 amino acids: CSASYQGTYNEQFF. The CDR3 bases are TGCAGTGCTAGTTATCAGGGTACCTACAATGAGCAGTTCTTC.

The CDR3 is CAWQDGGGQFF. The CDR3 DNA is TGTGCCTGGCAGGACGGAGGGGGGCAGTTCTTC. The chain combines TRBV30 with TRBJ2-1; either TRBD1 or TRBD2 may fit D (6 bases each). CDR3 length: 11 amino acids. Trimming took off 5 bases at V and 12 bases at J, with 14 bases between the two ends. Looked up from germline, CDR1 is GTSNPN and CDR2 is SVGIG (reference sequence).

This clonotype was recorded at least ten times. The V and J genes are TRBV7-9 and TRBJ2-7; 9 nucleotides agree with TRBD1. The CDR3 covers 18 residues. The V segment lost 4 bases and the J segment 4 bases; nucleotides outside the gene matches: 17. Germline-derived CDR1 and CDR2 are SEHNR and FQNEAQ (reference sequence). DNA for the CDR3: TGTGCCAGCAGCTCCTCATTCGTACACGGGACAGGGAGGTACGAGCAGTACTTC. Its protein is CASSSSFVHGTGRYEQYF.

The CDR3 DNA sequence: TGTGCCAGCAGCTTGGAAGGGGCGGGAGGGCCTTACAATGAGCAGTTCTTC. Protein: CASSLEGAGGPYNEQFF. The chain employs TRBV5-6 and TRBJ2-1, with 9 positions matching TRBD2. After removal of 0 bases from V and 4 bases from J, the junction contained 8 bases not matched to a gene. The CDR3 has 17 residues. Per germline, CDR1 SGHDT and CDR2 YYEEEE.

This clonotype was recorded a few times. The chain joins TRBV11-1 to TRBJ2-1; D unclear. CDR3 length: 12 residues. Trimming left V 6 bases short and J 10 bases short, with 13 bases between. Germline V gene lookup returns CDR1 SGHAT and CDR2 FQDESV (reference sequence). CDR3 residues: CASSLFGREQFF. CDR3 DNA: TGTGCCAGCAGTTTATTCGGCCGGGAGCAGTTCTTC.

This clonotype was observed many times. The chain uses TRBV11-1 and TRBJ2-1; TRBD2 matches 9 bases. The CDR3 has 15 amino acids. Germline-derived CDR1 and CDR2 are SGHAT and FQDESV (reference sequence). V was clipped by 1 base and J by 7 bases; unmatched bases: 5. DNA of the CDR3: TGTGCCAGCAGCTTAGTGCGGGAGGGGGTAAATGAGCAGTTCTTC. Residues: CASSLVREGVNEQFF.

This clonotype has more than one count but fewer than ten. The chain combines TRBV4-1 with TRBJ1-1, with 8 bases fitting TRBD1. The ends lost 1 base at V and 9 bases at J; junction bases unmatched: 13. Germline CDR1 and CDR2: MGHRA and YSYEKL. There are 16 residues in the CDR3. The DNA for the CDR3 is TGCGCCAGCAGCCAAGGTCCCGGGACAGGCGGAGCACAAGCTTTCTTT. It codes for CASSQGPGTGGAQAFF.

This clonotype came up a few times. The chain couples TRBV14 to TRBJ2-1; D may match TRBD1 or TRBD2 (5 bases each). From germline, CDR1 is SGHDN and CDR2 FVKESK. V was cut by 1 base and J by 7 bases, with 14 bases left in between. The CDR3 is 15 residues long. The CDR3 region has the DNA TGTGCCAGCAGCCAAGGGGACGGGTTTCGGAATGAGCAGTTCTTC. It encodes CASSQGDGFRNEQFF.

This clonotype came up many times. CDR3 nucleotides: TGCAGTGCTAGTTCCGGGTTGGGAGAGACCCAGTACTTC. Translation gives CSASSGLGETQYF. The chain carries TRBV20-1 and TRBJ2-5; D is uncertain. The CDR3 runs to 13 residues. The germline V gene has CDR1 DFQATT and CDR2 SNEGSKA (reference sequence). V lost 3 bases and J 4 bases, leaving 12 bases between the germline ends.

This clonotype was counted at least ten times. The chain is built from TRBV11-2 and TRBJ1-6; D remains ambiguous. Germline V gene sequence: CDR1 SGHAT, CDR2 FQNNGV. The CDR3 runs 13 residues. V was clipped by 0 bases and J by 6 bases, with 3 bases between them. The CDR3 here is CASSLESNSPLHF. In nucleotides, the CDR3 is TGTGCCAGCAGCTTAGAAAGTAATTCACCCCTCCACTTT.

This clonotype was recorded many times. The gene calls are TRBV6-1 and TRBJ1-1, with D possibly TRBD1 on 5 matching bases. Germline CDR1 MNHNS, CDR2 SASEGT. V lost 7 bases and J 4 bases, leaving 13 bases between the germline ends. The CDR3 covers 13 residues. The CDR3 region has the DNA TGTGCCAGCACGGCGGGGCGAATCACTGAAGCTTTCTTT. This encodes CASTAGRITEAFF.

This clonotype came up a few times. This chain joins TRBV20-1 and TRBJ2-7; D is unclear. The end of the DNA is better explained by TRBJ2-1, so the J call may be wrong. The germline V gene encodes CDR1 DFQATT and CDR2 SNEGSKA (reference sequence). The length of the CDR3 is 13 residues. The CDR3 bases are TGCAGTGCTAGTCTATCTAAAATCTACGAGCAGTTCTTC. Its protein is CSASLSKIYEQFF.

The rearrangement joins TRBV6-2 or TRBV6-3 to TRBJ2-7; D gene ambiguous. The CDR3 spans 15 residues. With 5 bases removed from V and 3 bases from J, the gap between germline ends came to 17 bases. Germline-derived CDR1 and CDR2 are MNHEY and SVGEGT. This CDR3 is CASSLSDSPYYEQYF. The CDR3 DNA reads TGTGCCAGCAGTCTGTCCGACTCTCCCTACTACGAGCAGTACTTC.